The following is a TCR beta chain sequence with its context. The CDR3 loop spans 17 amino acids. With 5 bases clipped from V and 5 bases from J, the junction kept 11 bases outside the gene matches. Per the germline V gene, CDR1 is SGHRS and CDR2 is YFSETQ. These data come from a study of siplizumab effects on memory and regulatory T cells. Sequencing was performed with immunoSEQ multiplex PCR; in TCRdb, only in-frame clones are kept and a portion is missing. Altogether just over 50,000 clones are present, about 97% being singletons, with the ten largest covering 0.64%. The TCR sequence derives from a human donor in good health. Sequenced material: naive CD4+ T cells sorted from blood. This chain links TRBV5-1 with TRBJ2-7, with 15 nucleotides matching TRBD2. In DNA form, the CDR3 reads TGCGCCAGCAGGGGTTGGGGGACTAGCGGGAGGCATGACGAGCAGTACTTC. This translates into CASRGWGTSGRHDEQYF.